The 30 T cell receptor beta chains given below trace back to one sample, sequenced in a study of cytomegalovirus exposure and HLA in healthy donors. The PCR made use of 60 Vbeta and 13 Jbeta primers. Assay: immunoSEQ multiplex PCR; the TCRdb copy retains only in-frame clones and omits some. The sample lists roughly 190,000 clones, roughly three quarters occurring once. Sequenced sample: PBMCs. The receptors shown here come from a woman between 50 and 59 years old in good health and CMV-seronegative.

This chain links TRBV2 with TRBJ1-3, with a tentative D call TRBD1 (5 bases). V lost 0 bases and J lost 2, with 17 bases in between. The CDR3 loop spans 18 amino acids. CDR1 SNHLY and CDR2 FYNNEI come from the germline V gene. For the CDR3, the DNA is TGTGCCAGCAGTGAAGCCCGGGGGGGGTGGAACACTGGAAACACCATATATTTT. It specifies CASSEARGGWNTGNTIYF.

The chain has TRBV29-1 and TRBJ2-3, with D unresolved. Between the trimmed V and J ends, which lost 8 bases and 1 base, there was a span of 13 bases. Germline CDR1 and CDR2: SQVTM and ANQGSEA. This CDR3 has 13 amino acids. DNA for the CDR3: TGCAGCACGAGGCGCTGGGGCACAGATACGCAGTATTTT. Protein sequence: CSTRRWGTDTQYF.

The chain employs TRBV6-5 and TRBJ1-5, with 9 bases matching TRBD1. Trimming cost V 5 bases and J 4 bases; bases outside gene matches: 6. The CDR3 extends over 15 amino acids. The V gene's germline CDR1 is MNHEY and CDR2 SVGAGI. The CDR3 DNA reads TGTGCCAGCAGTCAAGGGACAGGGAGAAATCAGCCCCAGCATTTT. Its protein is CASSQGTGRNQPQHF.

J is TRBJ2-7 and V is TRBV7-2; no definite D call. The CDR3 consists of 16 residues. The germline V gene has CDR1 SGHTA and CDR2 FQGNSA. Between the trimmed V and J ends, which lost 1 base and 6 bases, there was a span of 19 bases. The CDR3: CASSLGPLSFSGEQYF. CDR3 in DNA: TGTGCCAGCAGCTTAGGGCCCCTAAGTTTTTCGGGCGAGCAGTACTTC.

J is TRBJ2-1 and V is TRBV5-6; 8 bases match TRBD1. Germline values: CDR1 SGHDT, CDR2 YYEEEE. There are 15 residues in the CDR3. V gave up 0 bases and J gave up 3 bases; unmatched junction bases: 2. The CDR3 DNA reads TGTGCCAGCAGCTTGGTGGACAGGGTCTACAATGAGCAGTTCTTC. It encodes CASSLVDRVYNEQFF. The variable domain in full, completed from reference TRBV5-6 and TRBJ2-1, reads DAGVTQSPTHLIKTRGQQVTLRCSPKSGHDTVSWYQQALGQGPQFIFQYYEEEERQRGNFPDRFSGHQFPNYSSELNVNALLLGDSALYLCASSLVDRVYNEQFFGPGTRLTVL.

This chain links TRBV5-1 with TRBJ1-4; D is perhaps TRBD1 (6 bases). The CDR3 contains 16 residues. V gave up 4 bases and J gave up 3 bases, with 16 bases separating them. Germline lookup yields CDR1 SGHRS and CDR2 YFSETQ. CDR3 loop: CASSRNRAPANEKLFF. The CDR3 DNA sequence: TGCGCCAGCAGCCGTAACAGGGCTCCTGCTAATGAAAAACTGTTTTTT.

The V gene is TRBV19, the J gene TRBJ1-1; 7 positions agree with TRBD1. CDR3 length: 16 amino acids. The junction had 8 bases not matched to a gene; V was cut back by 1 base and J by 3 bases. Germline V gene sequence: CDR1 LNHDA, CDR2 SQIVND (reference sequence). CDR3 amino acids: CASSIVGAGGDTEAFF. The CDR3 bases are TGTGCCAGTAGTATAGTTGGGGCAGGGGGTGACACTGAAGCTTTCTTT.

The chain links TRBV28 to TRBJ2-7; weak D call: TRBD1 (5 bases). The CDR3 length is 14 residues. The V gene's germline CDR1 is MDHEN and CDR2 SYDVKM. V shed 5 bases and J shed 6 bases, with 17 bases lying between them. The CDR3 spells CASSPPGSVSEQYF. Here the CDR3 DNA reads TGTGCCAGCAGTCCCCCAGGGTCCGTATCCGAGCAGTACTTC.

J is TRBJ1-5 and V is TRBV19, with D possibly being TRBD1 (5 bases). The CDR3 totals 16 residues. The germline V gene encodes CDR1 LNHDA and CDR2 SQIVND (reference sequence). V lost 3 bases, J lost 7 bases, and 19 bases lay in between. The CDR3 protein is CASSIRVGDNVQPQHF. The CDR3 coding sequence is TGTGCCAGTAGTATCAGGGTAGGGGATAATGTGCAGCCCCAGCATTTT.

The chain recombines TRBV11-2 with TRBJ2-7; 9 bases fit TRBD2. J gave up 2 bases and V 1 base, and 3 bases lay outside the gene matches. CDR1 and CDR2 (germline): SGHAT, FQNNGV. This CDR3 has 15 amino acids. The CDR3 region is CASSLGSSGTYEQYF. The CDR3 region has the DNA TGTGCCAGCAGCTTAGGGTCTAGCGGGACCTACGAGCAGTACTTC.

The J gene is TRBJ2-1, the V gene TRBV28; TRBD2 might be the D (6 bases). V gave up 8 bases and J gave up 6 bases, with 11 bases separating them. This CDR3 contains 12 residues. In germline, CDR1 is MDHEN, CDR2 SYDVKM. The CDR3 nucleotides read TGTGCCAGCCAACGGGGGAGCAATGAGCAGTTCTTC. Translation gives CASQRGSNEQFF.

This clone turned up a few times. This sequence joins TRBV4-2 and TRBJ2-7; TRBD1 matches at 10 bases. This CDR3 has 14 amino acids. V shed 3 bases, J shed 4 bases, and the junction held 3 bases outside the gene matches. CDR1 is LGHNA and CDR2 is YNFKEQ in the germline V gene. The CDR3, as DNA: TGTGCCAGCAGCCACGGGACAGGGGAATACGAGCAGTACTTC. The encoded protein is CASSHGTGEYEQYF.

The CDR3 DNA sequence: TGTGCCAGTAGTGCCAGAACGGACAGGATTATCTCTGGAAACACCATATATTTT. Translating it yields CASSARTDRIISGNTIYF. The chain recombines TRBV19 with TRBJ1-3; TRBD1 agrees at 7 bases. V lost 5 bases to trimming and J lost 0 bases; unmatched junction nucleotides: 13. CDR3 length: 18 amino acids. In germline, CDR1 is LNHDA, CDR2 SQIVND (reference sequence). Filled out from reference TRBV19 and TRBJ1-3, the complete variable domain reads DGGITQSPKYLFRKEGQNVTLSCEQNLNHDAMYWYRQDPGQGLRLIYYSQIVNDFQKGDIAEGYSVSREKKESFPLTVTSAQKNPTAFYLCASSARTDRIISGNTIYFGEGSWLTVV.

The rearrangement links TRBV29-1 to TRBJ2-3; D unclear. From germline, CDR1 is SQVTM and CDR2 ANQGSEA. V was pared by 8 bases and J by 0 bases, with 9 bases between. The CDR3 extends over 12 amino acids. The CDR3 nucleotides are TGCAGCACAAGAGGTAGCACAGATACGCAGTATTTT. Residues: CSTRGSTDTQYF.

The V and J genes are TRBV4-3 and TRBJ1-4; D is ambiguous. V lost 1 base and J 0 bases, leaving 6 bases between the germline ends. The germline V gene has CDR1 LGHNA and CDR2 YSLEER. CDR3 length equals 15 residues. CDR3 amino acids: CASSQVQATNEKLFF. The CDR3 DNA is TGCGCCAGCAGCCAAGTGCAGGCAACTAATGAAAAACTGTTTTTT.

This clone turned up a few times. The J gene is TRBJ1-1, the V gene TRBV18; TRBD1 matches 7 bases. Germline trimming cut 2 bases from V and 0 bases from J; bases unmatched to any gene: 0. From germline, CDR1 is KGHSH and CDR2 LQKENI. The CDR3 totals 14 residues. The CDR3, as DNA: TGTGCCAGCTCACCAAGGGGGCTGAACACTGAAGCTTTCTTT. It yields the protein CASSPRGLNTEAFF.

The chain combines TRBV5-1 with TRBJ1-2, with D maybe TRBD1 (6 bases). The CDR3 has 14 residues. Trimming cost V 3 bases and J 2 bases, with 11 bases left between them. The germline V gene encodes CDR1 SGHRS and CDR2 YFSETQ. In DNA, the CDR3 is TGCGCCAGCAGCTCACCTCAGGGGAACTATGGCTACACCTTC. Encoded protein: CASSSPQGNYGYTF.

The chain joins TRBV5-6 to TRBJ2-7; no reliable D call. V was pared by 0 bases and J by 4 bases, with 11 bases between. The CDR3 has 14 residues. CDR1 and CDR2 from the germline V gene are SGHDT and YYEEEE. CDR3 in amino acids: CASSLGASFYEQYF. CDR3 nucleotide sequence: TGTGCCAGCAGCTTGGGGGCCTCCTTTTACGAGCAGTACTTC.

This clone was detected a few times. CDR3 nucleotide sequence: TGTGCCAGCAGCTCCGGGTTCTCCTACGAGCAGTACTTC. It encodes CASSSGFSYEQYF. The chain joins TRBV11-2 to TRBJ2-7; D is uncertain. The CDR3 has 13 residues. CDR1 is SGHAT, CDR2 FQNNGV, per germline. Trimming took off 4 bases at V and 0 bases at J, with 7 bases between the two ends.

This chain links TRBV30 with TRBJ2-7, with 7 bases aligning to TRBD1. This CDR3 spans 14 amino acids. V shed 0 bases and J 2 bases; nucleotides not matched to a gene: 4. The germline gives CDR1 GTSNPN, CDR2 SVGIG (reference sequence). The CDR3 loop reads CAWSVAGGPYEQYF. In DNA, the CDR3 is TGTGCCTGGAGTGTGGCAGGGGGTCCCTACGAGCAGTACTTC.

The chain has TRBV7-2 and TRBJ2-1; weak D call: TRBD2 (5 bases). Trimming shortened V by 3 bases and J by 9 bases, and 15 bases separated the two germline ends. The CDR3 is 14 amino acids. In germline, CDR1 is SGHTA, CDR2 FQGNSA. CDR3 in DNA: TGTGCCAGCAGCTTTGGCAGCGGAGGCGGTGAGCAGTTCTTC. This sequence encodes CASSFGSGGGEQFF.

This chain joins TRBV27 and TRBJ1-5, with TRBD1 matching 9 bases. Trimming took 6 bases from V and 6 from J; bases not matched to a gene: 9. Germline V lookup: CDR1 MNHEY, CDR2 SMNVEV (reference sequence). The CDR3 is 15 amino acids. DNA for the CDR3: TGTGCCAGCAGCTCCAGTCGGACAGGGGTTCAGCCCCAGCATTTT. Its protein is CASSSSRTGVQPQHF.

The chain recombines TRBV19 with TRBJ2-3, with a possible D match to TRBD2 (5 bases). Germline-derived CDR1 and CDR2 are LNHDA and SQIVND (reference sequence). V shed 5 bases and J shed 3 bases, with 9 bases lying between them. CDR3 length: 13 amino acids. The CDR3 region has the DNA TGTGCCAGTAGTGCTAGCAGAACAGATACGCAGTATTTT. Translated, it gives CASSASRTDTQYF.

This clone has just a few counts. The V gene is TRBV6-4, the J gene TRBJ2-3, with 12 bases aligning to TRBD2. The length of the CDR3 is 16 residues. The V gene end was trimmed by 5 bases and the J gene end by 1 base; junction bases not matched to a gene: 4. Per germline, CDR1 MRHNA and CDR2 SNTAGT. CDR3 nucleotides: TGTGCCAGCAGTCAGGGACTAGCGGGCCGCACAGATACGCAGTATTTT. It translates to CASSQGLAGRTDTQYF.

V is TRBV2 and J is TRBJ2-5; D perhaps matches TRBD2 (6 bases). The end of the DNA is better explained by TRBJ2-7, so the J call may be wrong. The V gene's germline CDR1 is SNHLY and CDR2 FYNNEI. This CDR3 comprises 13 residues. CDR3 in DNA: TGTGCCAGCAGTCGCGGGGTCTCCTACGAGCAGTACTTC. Protein: CASSRGVSYEQYF.

CDR3 sequence reads: CASSLASETQYF. Here the CDR3 DNA reads TGTGCCAGCAGCTTAGCGAGTGAGACCCAGTACTTC. This chain connects TRBV5-4 to TRBJ2-5; D unclear. CDR3 length: 12 amino acids. V was pared by 2 bases and J by 5 bases, with 7 bases between. Germline assignment: CDR1 SGHNT and CDR2 YYREEE (reference sequence).

The J gene is TRBJ2-7, the V gene TRBV2, with D perhaps matching TRBD1 (5 bases). The ends were cut back, 6 bases at V and 5 bases at J, with 20 bases in the middle. Germline V gene lookup returns CDR1 SNHLY and CDR2 FYNNEI. The CDR3 is 15 residues long. This chain's CDR3 is CASRPTQGRADEQYF. The DNA of the CDR3 is TGTGCCAGCAGGCCCACCCAGGGTAGGGCAGACGAGCAGTACTTC.

This chain connects TRBV29-1 to TRBJ1-1, with 7 bases lining up with TRBD1. The germline CDR1 and CDR2 sequences are SQVTM and ANQGSEA. This CDR3 contains 11 residues. V dropped 7 bases and J dropped 4; count of bases not matched to a gene: 3. CDR3 region: CSETGVTEAFF. CDR3 nucleotide sequence: TGCAGCGAAACAGGGGTCACTGAAGCTTTCTTT.

This clone was observed a single time. The chain couples TRBV18 to TRBJ1-1, with D possibly matching TRBD1 (5 bases). Per germline, CDR1 KGHSH and CDR2 LQKENI. V was shortened by 1 base and J by 4 bases, with 10 bases between the two germline ends. The CDR3 covers 14 residues. The CDR3: CASSPLGRGTEAFF. The CDR3 DNA reads TGTGCCAGCTCACCACTGGGAAGGGGCACTGAAGCTTTCTTT.

The chain links TRBV6-1 to TRBJ2-1, with 7 bases lining up with TRBD2. With V trimmed by 1 base and J by 2 bases, 5 bases remained unmatched. This CDR3 region has 16 residues. Germline lookup yields CDR1 MNHNS and CDR2 SASEGT. CDR3 in amino acids: CASSEGLAVTYNEQFF. The CDR3 nucleotides read TGTGCCAGCAGTGAAGGCCTAGCGGTCACCTACAATGAGCAGTTCTTC.